The 17 T cell receptor beta chains in this list originate from one sample, sequenced in a study of liver allograft versus peripheral blood T cells. At the level of the study: The authors compared T cell receptor repertoires in transplanted livers with those in the peripheral blood of recipients.

TCRdb reprocessed the reads via MiXCR and lists one record per CDR3 protein. The profile shows around 880 distinct CDR3 sequences, 16% of them singletons. These receptors all stem from a human patient who had a liver transplant. Some T cells may be transferred from the graft donor.

This clonotype is medium-sized within its sample. The CDR3 reads CASSSGGVPSYEQYF. CDR3 coding DNA: TGTGCCAGCAGCTCAGGGGGCGTCCCCTCCTACGAGCAGTACTTC. J is TRBJ2-7 and V is TRBV28, with 8 bases matching TRBD1. The V gene end was trimmed by 6 bases and the J gene end by 0 bases; junction bases not matched to a gene: 7. Germline-derived CDR1 and CDR2 are MDHEN and SYDVKM. The CDR3 is 15 amino acids.

Sample share makes this clonotype large. This sequence joins TRBV28 and TRBJ1-2; 7 nucleotides match TRBD1. Germline-derived CDR1 and CDR2 are MDHEN and SYDVKM. J lost 6 bases, V lost 7 bases, and 14 bases had no gene match. This CDR3 region has 15 residues. CDR3 sequence (DNA): TGTGCCAGCACCCTTCTCTCAGGGGGACCGGATGGCTACACCTTC. Translation gives CASTLLSGGPDGYTF.

This clonotype is large. The rearrangement links TRBV7-2 to TRBJ1-2, with a possible D match to TRBD1 (5 bases). Germline CDR1 and CDR2: SGHTA and FQGNSA. V was clipped by 2 bases and J by 5 bases, with 15 bases between them. CDR3 length: 15 amino acids. The CDR3 region is CASSLNAGIGYGYTF. The CDR3 DNA sequence: TGTGCCAGCAGCTTAAACGCAGGGATAGGATATGGCTACACCTTC.

On this clonotype: A much larger clonotype is one base distant, so this may be a read error. The chain is built from TRBV28 and TRBJ1-5, with D possibly matching TRBD1 (6 bases). The germline CDR1 and CDR2 sequences are MDHEN and SYDVKM. The CDR3 consists of 14 residues. CDR3 sequence (DNA): TGTGCCAGCAGTTTATCGGGGGGCGGTCAGCCCGAGCATTTT. Its translation is CASSLSGGGQPEHF.

This clonotype was seen a handful of times. The V call is TRBV5-4, the J call TRBJ1-1; no firm D call. Germline V lookup: CDR1 SGHNT, CDR2 YYREEE (reference sequence). CDR3 length equals 11 residues. Trimming removed 1 base from V and 2 bases from J, with 0 bases in between. This CDR3 is CASSLNTEAFF. The CDR3 coding sequence is TGTGCCAGCAGCTTGAACACTGAAGCTTTCTTT.

The chain combines TRBV3-1 with TRBJ1-3; D unresolved. Germline values: CDR1 LGHDT, CDR2 YNNKEL (reference sequence). The CDR3 extends over 13 amino acids. V was pared by 1 base and J by 4 bases, with 5 bases between. CDR3 sequence: CASSQVEGNTIYF. CDR3 nucleotides: TGTGCCAGCAGCCAAGTTGAGGGAAACACCATATATTTT.

The sample holds a few counts of this clonotype. The chain has TRBV3-1 and TRBJ2-7, with a possible D match to TRBD2 (6 bases). Germline V gives CDR1 LGHDT, CDR2 YNNKEL (reference sequence). This CDR3 comprises 13 residues. Trimming shortened V by 1 base and J by 10 bases, and 14 bases separated the two germline ends. In DNA, the CDR3 is TGTGCCAGCAGCCAAGTCGGGGCGGGGATTCAGTACTTC. Its translation is CASSQVGAGIQYF.

By frequency in the sample, this clonotype is medium-sized. This chain uses TRBV20-1 with TRBJ2-7; D not resolved. The CDR3 runs to 14 residues. Germline V gives CDR1 DFQATT, CDR2 SNEGSKA (reference sequence). V lost 6 bases to trimming and J lost 0 bases, with 15 bases between them. The CDR3 loop reads CSASEATSSYEQYF. Here the CDR3 DNA reads TGCAGTGCCAGCGAGGCCACGAGCTCCTACGAGCAGTACTTC.

This clonotype is termed medium-sized. This chain uses TRBV28 with TRBJ1-2; 11 bases map to TRBD1. Trimming cost V 2 bases and J 8 bases; bases outside gene matches: 1. The CDR3 covers 13 residues. Germline CDR1 is MDHEN and CDR2 is SYDVKM. The CDR3 coding sequence is TGTGCCAGCAGTTTAGGGACAGGGGGGGGCTACACCTTC. It specifies CASSLGTGGGYTF.

This clonotype counts as medium-sized (0.01 to 0.1%). The chain uses TRBV12-3 or TRBV12-4 and TRBJ2-2; tentatively, D is TRBD1 (6 bases). V was cut by 5 bases and J by 6 bases, with 16 bases left in between. This CDR3 spans 15 amino acids. This chain's CDR3 is CASSDYRVGAGELFF. The CDR3 nucleotides are TGTGCCAGCAGTGATTACAGGGTTGGGGCCGGGGAGCTGTTTTTT.

In this sample, this clonotype is medium-sized. V gene TRBV19 combines with J gene TRBJ1-6, with 7 positions matching TRBD1. This CDR3 has 14 residues. V was pared by 7 bases and J by 7 bases, with 7 bases of the junction left unmatched. Germline-derived CDR1 and CDR2 are LNHDA and SQIVND (reference sequence). The CDR3 here is CASTPGTVNSPLHF. The CDR3 DNA follows: TGTGCCAGTACTCCGGGGACAGTCAATTCACCCCTCCACTTT.

This clonotype is labeled large (0.1 to 1%). This chain joins TRBV18 and TRBJ1-5, with TRBD1 identical over 9 bases. Looked up from germline, CDR1 is KGHSH and CDR2 is LQKENI. Trimming removed 3 bases from V and 6 bases from J; junction bases left unmatched: 3. This CDR3 is 14 amino acids long. CDR3 in DNA: TGTGCCAGCTCACCTGGACAGGGGAGTCAGCCCCAGCATTTT. Protein: CASSPGQGSQPQHF.

Note on this clonotype: A far larger clone differs by one base, so this is likely a read error. V usage is TRBV10-3 and J usage is TRBJ1-5; no firm D call. This CDR3 is 14 amino acids long. Per the germline V gene, CDR1 is ENHRY and CDR2 is SYGVKD. V lost 5 bases and J 1 base, leaving 9 bases between the germline ends. CDR3 nucleotide sequence: TGTGCCATCAGTTACGGGCAGAGCAATCAGCCCCAGCATTTT. It encodes CAISYGQSNQPQHF.

V usage is TRBV27 and J usage is TRBJ1-2, with D tentatively TRBD1 (5 bases). This CDR3 region has 15 residues. Deletions cut 0 bases from V and 4 bases from J, with 12 bases between. Germline V gene data show CDR1 as MNHEY and CDR2 as SMNVEV (reference sequence). CDR3 nucleotide sequence: TGTGCCAGCAGTTTATCATGGGAGGGGCGCTATGGCTACACCTTC. It yields the protein CASSLSWEGRYGYTF.

Regarding this clonotype: As the CDR3 is not closed by the conserved phenylalanine or tryptophan, this likely results from a read error. The chain carries TRBV3-1 and TRBJ2-7; D remains unclear. Germline V lookup: CDR1 LGHDT, CDR2 YNNKEL (reference sequence). CDR3 size: 12 residues. The V gene lost 7 bases and the J gene lost 3 bases, with 10 bases spanning the gap. The CDR3 is CASTNTGYEQYL. The DNA for the CDR3 is TGTGCCAGCACTAATACTGGCTACGAGCAGTACCTC.

In its sample, this clonotype ranks as medium-sized. The rearrangement joins TRBV20-1 to TRBJ1-5, with a tentative D call TRBD1 (5 bases). The ends were cut back, 0 bases at V and 6 bases at J, with 9 bases in the middle. The CDR3 has 13 residues. CDR1 is DFQATT, CDR2 SNEGSKA, per germline (reference sequence). The CDR3 here is CSAREGGGQPQHF. DNA of the CDR3: TGCAGTGCTAGAGAGGGGGGTGGTCAGCCCCAGCATTTT.

In this sample, this clonotype is medium-sized. The chain is built from TRBV19 and TRBJ1-1; D is perhaps TRBD1 (5 bases). Germline CDR1 and CDR2: LNHDA and SQIVND (reference sequence). The length of the CDR3 is 14 residues. The V gene lost 6 bases and the J gene lost 5 bases, with 16 bases spanning the gap. In nucleotides, the CDR3 is TGTGCCAGTAGACCGTTTGGGGCGAGTACTGAAGCTTTCTTT. Amino acids: CASRPFGASTEAFF. The variable domain in full, completed from reference TRBV19 and TRBJ1-1, reads DGGITQSPKYLFRKEGQNVTLSCEQNLNHDAMYWYRQDPGQGLRLIYYSQIVNDFQKGDIAEGYSVSREKKESFPLTVTSAQKNPTAFYLCASRPFGASTEAFFGQGTRLTVV.